A single sample gave rise to the 8 T cell receptor beta chains below, sequenced in a study of blood T cell repertoires in COVID-19. The data were produced by immunoSEQ multiplex PCR, yet TCRdb's version contains in-frame clones alone and is incomplete. This sample has hundreds of thousands of clones, with more than 80% found just once. Sequencing used peripheral blood. Source of these receptors: a woman younger than 35 with acute or convalescent COVID-19.

The rearrangement uses TRBV15 and TRBJ2-6, with D unresolved. Germline CDR1 and CDR2: LNHNV and YYDKDF (reference sequence). This CDR3 has 15 amino acids. With 3 bases removed from V and 1 base from J, the gap between germline ends came to 7 bases. For the CDR3, the DNA is TGTGCCACCAGCAGGGTCACATCTGGGGCCAACGTCCTGACTTTC. Protein: CATSRVTSGANVLTF.

The CDR3 here is CASSQGPGQGYYGYTF. CDR3 DNA sequence: TGCGCCAGCAGCCAAGGTCCGGGACAGGGGTACTATGGCTACACCTTC. This sequence joins TRBV4-3 and TRBJ1-2, with TRBD1 matching 10 bases. The CDR3 spans 16 residues. The trim removed 1 base at V and 3 bases at J, leaving 5 bases unmatched. Per germline, CDR1 LGHNA and CDR2 YSLEER.

The chain couples TRBV2 to TRBJ1-1; a possible D gene is TRBD1 (6 bases). The CDR3 is 15 residues long. Germline V gene data show CDR1 as SNHLY and CDR2 as FYNNEI. Trimming left V 0 bases short and J 1 base short, with 9 bases between. CDR3 nucleotides: TGTGCCAGCAGTGAAGCGGGGGCGGGGAACACTGAAGCTTTCTTT. It is translated as CASSEAGAGNTEAFF.

V gene TRBV5-4 combines with J gene TRBJ1-1, with D hard to call. This CDR3 spans 12 amino acids. Germline V lookup: CDR1 SGHNT, CDR2 YYREEE (reference sequence). The ends were cut back, 3 bases at V and 7 bases at J, with 10 bases in the middle. The CDR3 region has the DNA TGTGCCAGCAGCTCAAGTAGATTTGAAGCTTTCTTT. It is translated as CASSSSRFEAFF.

V is TRBV9 and J is TRBJ2-3; 7 bases line up with TRBD1. The CDR3 contains 16 residues. Unmatched junction bases numbered 7, after V lost 0 bases and J lost 3 bases. Germline V gives CDR1 SGDLS, CDR2 YYNGEE. The CDR3 DNA sequence: TGTGCCAGCAGCGTAGATCCCCACAGGGGAACAGATACGCAGTATTTT. Its translation is CASSVDPHRGTDTQYF.

This rearrangement joins TRBV19 to TRBJ1-2; D might be TRBD1 (5 bases). Trimming left V 6 bases short and J 4 bases short, with 9 bases between. The CDR3 is 12 residues long. Germline lookup yields CDR1 LNHDA and CDR2 SQIVND (reference sequence). The CDR3 loop reads CASSSRAYGYTF. The CDR3 DNA sequence: TGTGCCAGTAGCAGCAGGGCCTATGGCTACACCTTC.

CDR3 DNA: TGTGCCGGGCCGGGGGGCAGGAACACTGAAGCTTTCTTT. Its translation is CAGPGGRNTEAFF. J is TRBJ1-1 and V is TRBV19; D may be TRBD1 (6 bases). The CDR3 length is 13 residues. V was trimmed by 11 bases and J by 1 base, leaving 14 bases between them. Germline CDR1 reads LNHDA; CDR2 reads SQIVND (reference sequence).

This chain connects TRBV27 to TRBJ2-5; possible D gene TRBD1, 6 bases. The CDR3 spans 12 residues. Germline CDR1 MNHEY, CDR2 SMNVEV (reference sequence). V lost 5 bases to trimming and J lost 5 bases, with 9 bases between them. CDR3 bases: TGTGCCAGCAGTGCTAGGGGGGAGACCCAGTACTTC. Protein product: CASSARGETQYF.